A selection of T cell receptor beta chains follows, all from one sample in a study of CD8 T cells in Susac syndrome. TCRdb called the immunoSEQ multiplex PCR reads again in MiXCR, with one record for every CDR3 protein. Altogether around 200,000 distinct CDR3 sequences are present, roughly 94% being singletons, with the ten largest covering approximately 0.099%. Sequenced material: CD4+ T cells from PBMCs. These receptors all come from a human donor with Susac syndrome. The CDR3 runs from the conserved cysteine through the conserved F or W. Each record gives: D gene, V gene, clone size, J gene, CDR3 protein, CDR3 DNA. The D gene is left open where the match is weak. Expanded clones are given a class, and other clones once, few, many or no size at all.

NA	TRBV20-1	NA	TRBJ2-5	CSARAKLASQETQYF	TGCAGTGCTAGAGCGAAGCTAGCGTCCCAAGAGACCCAGTACTTC
NA	TRBV2	NA	TRBJ1-4	CASRDGQPATNEKLFF	TGTGCCAGCAGGGATGGACAGCCCGCAACTAATGAAAAACTGTTTTTT
TRBD2	TRBV20-1	NA	TRBJ2-1	CSARTSGSWNEQFF	TGCAGTGCCCGGACTAGCGGGAGTTGGAATGAGCAGTTCTTC
NA	TRBV12-3/TRBV12-4	NA	TRBJ2-7	CASSLGGGLSYEQYF	TGTGCCAGCAGTTTAGGCGGGGGCCTCTCCTACGAGCAGTACTTC
TRBD1	TRBV12-3/TRBV12-4	once	TRBJ1-2	CASSHGTGYGYTF	TGTGCCAGCAGTCATGGGACAGGCTATGGCTACACCTTC
TRBD1	TRBV20-1	NA	TRBJ2-7	CSASPVDRVWEQYF	TGCAGTGCTAGTCCCGTGGACAGGGTATGGGAGCAGTACTTC
NA	TRBV28	NA	TRBJ1-1	CASRSRNTEAFF	TGTGCCAGCAGATCTCGCAACACTGAAGCTTTCTTT
TRBD2	TRBV2	NA	TRBJ2-3	CASSEETSGGAWTDTQYF	TGTGCCAGCAGTGAAGAAACTAGCGGGGGGGCATGGACAGATACGCAGTATTTT
NA	TRBV20-1	NA	TRBJ2-6	CSASPSSGANVLTF	TGCAGTGCTAGCCCCAGCTCTGGGGCCAACGTCCTGACTTTC
NA	TRBV7-9	NA	TRBJ2-1	CASSLGSGKISNEQFF	TGTGCCAGCAGCTTAGGGTCCGGGAAGATTAGTAATGAGCAGTTCTTC
TRBD2	TRBV20-1	NA	TRBJ2-7	CSARAQRGENEQYF	TGCAGTGCTAGAGCCCAGCGGGGCGAGAACGAGCAGTACTTC
TRBD1	TRBV7-9	NA	TRBJ2-1	CASSSTPGQGAPQQFF	TGTGCCAGCAGCTCTACGCCGGGACAGGGGGCCCCCCAGCAGTTCTTC
TRBD2	TRBV7-8	NA	TRBJ2-3	CASSFGLAAPPDTQYF	TGTGCCAGCAGCTTTGGACTAGCTGCGCCCCCAGATACGCAGTATTTT
TRBD1	TRBV4-2	NA	TRBJ2-7	CASGGQVSGEQYF	TGTGCCAGCGGTGGACAGGTGTCCGGCGAGCAGTACTTC
NA	TRBV11-2	NA	TRBJ2-3	CASSILQGRDTQYF	TGTGCCAGCAGCATTTTACAGGGAAGGGATACGCAGTATTTT
NA	TRBV2	NA	TRBJ2-5	CASTREGGETQYF	TGTGCCAGCACTAGAGAAGGGGGAGAGACCCAGTACTTC
TRBD1	TRBV7-8	few	TRBJ1-6	CASSQGGGNSPLHF	TGTGCCAGCAGCCAGGGGGGCGGTAATTCACCCCTCCACTTT
NA	TRBV7-9	NA	TRBJ2-5	CASSTGLAETQYF	TGTGCCAGCAGTACAGGGTTGGCAGAGACCCAGTACTTC
NA	TRBV18	NA	TRBJ1-1	CASSPRGVKAFF	TGTGCCAGCTCACCAAGAGGGGTTAAGGCTTTCTTT
TRBD2	TRBV2	NA	TRBJ2-1	CASRRLAGDSYNEQFF	TGTGCCAGCAGGCGACTAGCGGGGGACTCCTACAATGAGCAGTTCTTC
TRBD2	TRBV5-4	NA	TRBJ2-7	CASSPGTSGTYEQYF	TGTGCCAGCAGCCCGGGGACTAGCGGGACCTACGAGCAGTACTTC
NA	TRBV4-1	once	TRBJ2-7	CASSQKAQGGPTDEQYF	TGCGCCAGCAGCCAGAAGGCTCAGGGTGGGCCTACAGACGAGCAGTACTTC
NA	TRBV5-1	NA	TRBJ1-1	CASSLGHQRAEAFF	TGCGCCAGCAGCCTGGGACATCAAAGGGCTGAAGCTTTCTTT
NA	TRBV5-4	NA	TRBJ1-1	CASSLLDRDEAFF	TGTGCCAGCAGCTTACTGGACCGGGATGAAGCTTTCTTT
NA	TRBV27	NA	TRBJ2-6	CASRPGAGRSSGANVLTF	TGTGCCAGCCGCCCTGGGGCCGGACGTAGCTCTGGGGCCAACGTCCTGACTTTC
TRBD1	TRBV15	NA	TRBJ1-2	CATSRDRRTGGLANYGYTF	TGTGCCACCAGCAGAGATCGACGGACAGGGGGCCTAGCTAACTATGGCTACACCTTC
TRBD2	TRBV20-1	once	TRBJ2-5	CSAREGSGRAETQYF	TGCAGTGCTAGAGAAGGGAGCGGGAGGGCGGAGACCCAGTACTTC
TRBD2	TRBV10-3	NA	TRBJ2-1	CAISGTSGGYEQFF	TGTGCCATCAGCGGGACTAGCGGGGGCTATGAGCAGTTCTTC
TRBD2	TRBV20-1	once	TRBJ2-1	CSATSGGEQFF	TGCAGTGCTACTTCGGGAGGTGAGCAGTTCTTC
TRBD2	TRBV29-1	NA	TRBJ2-1	CSVYGTSGSYNNEQFF	TGCAGCGTCTACGGGACTAGCGGGAGTTACAACAATGAGCAGTTCTTC
NA	TRBV9	NA	TRBJ2-1	CASSVAFDRVDEQFF	TGTGCCAGCAGCGTAGCTTTTGATAGAGTGGATGAGCAGTTCTTC
NA	TRBV5-1	NA	TRBJ2-5	CASSVGQAGETQYF	TGCGCCAGCAGCGTAGGACAAGCGGGAGAGACCCAGTACTTC
NA	TRBV4-2	NA	TRBJ1-6	CASSQAGENNSPLHF	TGTGCCAGCAGCCAAGCCGGGGAGAATAATTCACCCCTCCACTTT
NA	TRBV6-2/TRBV6-3	NA	TRBJ2-7	CASSPRREQYF	TGTGCCAGCAGTCCCCGTCGGGAGCAGTACTTC
NA	TRBV30	NA	TRBJ1-5	CAWSVQVQDQPQHF	TGTGCCTGGAGTGTGCAGGTCCAGGATCAGCCCCAGCATTTT
TRBD2	TRBV4-2	NA	TRBJ2-2	CASSQRTSGRTGELFF	TGTGCCAGCAGCCAACGGACTAGCGGGAGAACCGGGGAGCTGTTTTTT
TRBD2	TRBV19	NA	TRBJ2-7	CASSLAGTEAYEQYF	TGTGCCAGTAGTCTAGCGGGAACGGAGGCTTACGAGCAGTACTTC
TRBD1	TRBV2	NA	TRBJ2-6	CARTGTLSGANVLTF	TGTGCCAGGACAGGGACACTCTCTGGGGCCAACGTCCTGACTTTC
NA	TRBV28	NA	TRBJ2-7	CASRQAGGQGPSYEQYF	TGTGCCAGCAGACAAGCCGGCGGGCAGGGGCCCTCCTACGAGCAGTACTTC
NA	TRBV2	NA	TRBJ2-3	CASEKGDTQYF	TGTGCCAGCGAAAAAGGAGATACGCAGTATTTT
TRBD2	TRBV20-1	NA	TRBJ2-3	CSARRGGFRFADTQYF	TGCAGTGCTAGGCGGGGGGGCTTTCGGTTCGCAGATACGCAGTATTTT
NA	TRBV12-3/TRBV12-4	NA	TRBJ1-5	CASSAGRFSNQPQHF	TGTGCCAGCAGTGCGGGACGGTTTAGCAATCAGCCCCAGCATTTT
NA	TRBV20-1	NA	TRBJ1-1	CSASRGNTEAFF	TGCAGTGCTTCCAGGGGGAACACTGAAGCTTTCTTT
TRBD2	TRBV4-1	few	TRBJ2-1	CASSQGPAGGSNEQFF	TGCGCCAGCAGCCAAGGTCCAGCGGGAGGAAGCAATGAGCAGTTCTTC
NA	TRBV2	NA	TRBJ1-4	CASSELRDEKLFF	TGTGCCAGCAGTGAATTAAGGGATGAAAAACTGTTTTTT
NA	TRBV29-1	NA	TRBJ2-3	CSVEGSGASTDTQYF	TGCAGCGTTGAAGGTAGCGGAGCTAGCACAGATACGCAGTATTTT